The rows below give T cell receptor beta chains drawn from one sample of a study of CXCR3-negative and CXCR3-positive naive CD8 T cells. Following a re-call of the 5' RACE reads, TCRdb has one entry per CDR3 protein and lacks DNA. The record lists roughly 70,000 distinct CDR3 sequences, of which the ten most abundant hold approximately 1.5%. The specimen sequenced was naive CXCR3- CD8+ T cells from blood. The receptors were sampled from a human donor in good health. Some clones in this sample may be carry-over from other donors' samples. Both conserved end residues are part of each CDR3.

cdr3_aa | j_call | v_call | cdr3_length
CSGPGTGGAADTQYF | TRBJ2-3 | TRBV29-1 | 15
CASSLNSGVSYEQYF | TRBJ2-7 | TRBV7-8 | 15
CSVLVLDRAPDTQYF | TRBJ2-3 | TRBV29-1 | 15
CASSWTGLNEQYF | TRBJ2-7 | TRBV12-3/TRBV12-4 | 13
CASSQGLAGGISYEQYF | TRBJ2-7 | TRBV4-3 | 17
CSVFWTQGPTDTQYF | TRBJ2-3 | TRBV29-1 | 15
CSDRGSYNEQFF | TRBJ2-1 | TRBV29-1 | 12
CSATHREGGEQFF | TRBJ2-1 | TRBV20-1 | 13
CASSLGAAEQPQHF | TRBJ1-5 | TRBV28 | 14
CASSVVGREVLWAYNEQFF | TRBJ2-1 | TRBV28 | 19
CASSEALPGADTQYF | TRBJ2-3 | TRBV2 | 15
CASSLTRTPGETQYF | TRBJ2-5 | TRBV7-8 | 15
CASTSSRGNEQFF | TRBJ2-1 | TRBV5-4 | 13
CSVDLSGELFF | TRBJ2-2 | TRBV29-1 | 11
CASSFGGTNQPQHF | TRBJ1-5 | TRBV12-3/TRBV12-4 | 14
CSARGTSGEYEQYF | TRBJ2-7 | TRBV20-1 | 14
CSARQGEFYEQYF | TRBJ2-7 | TRBV20-1 | 13
CASSTSEGGYEQYF | TRBJ2-7 | TRBV7-9 | 14
CSARGLAGSYEQYF | TRBJ2-7 | TRBV20-1 | 14
CASSLESYEQYF | TRBJ2-7 | TRBV7-9 | 12
CASSLGGRGEQFF | TRBJ2-1 | TRBV7-3 | 13
CSAIHDRDYGYTF | TRBJ1-2 | TRBV20-1 | 13
CASSLEPGLQETQYF | TRBJ2-5 | TRBV7-9 | 15
CAISEPSGSDSYEQYF | TRBJ2-7 | TRBV10-3 | 16
CASRHGSEQFF | TRBJ2-1 | TRBV4-2 | 11
CATNSRDRVLAGNTIYF | TRBJ1-3 | TRBV12-3/TRBV12-4 | 17
CASSQEAGRGQPQHF | TRBJ1-5 | TRBV3-1 | 15
CSVEGGPTANYGYTF | TRBJ1-2 | TRBV29-1 | 15
CASDVIPGQGSDQPQHF | TRBJ1-5 | TRBV25-1 | 17
CATSRDGNNEQYF | TRBJ2-7 | TRBV15 | 13
CASSSRDSTDTQYF | TRBJ2-3 | TRBV7-7 | 14
CASSLLQRPGDRHEQYF | TRBJ2-7 | TRBV7-6 | 17
CASSLRSTDTQYF | TRBJ2-3 | TRBV5-1 | 13
CSAREMTGTYEQYF | TRBJ2-7 | TRBV20-1 | 14
CASSQDRGKYNEQFF | TRBJ2-1 | TRBV4-1 | 15
CASSLGQGAAKNIQYF | TRBJ2-4 | TRBV6-5 | 16
CASSLLAEAFF | TRBJ1-1 | TRBV7-9 | 11
CASSLRTSGDKQYF | TRBJ2-3 | TRBV7-9 | 14
CASSLAPGLNTDTQYF | TRBJ2-3 | TRBV7-6 | 16
CASSQDPGVAGDGEQFF | TRBJ2-1 | TRBV4-3 | 17
CATSRDSFAARSYEQYF | TRBJ2-7 | TRBV15 | 17
CASSPYRGQEETQYF | TRBJ2-5 | TRBV6-5 | 15
CATSSLTGTDTQYF | TRBJ2-3 | TRBV15 | 14
CSVVPYNEQFF | TRBJ2-1 | TRBV20-1 | 11
CASSSPGQGGELFF | TRBJ2-2 | TRBV6-5 | 14
CATSPDRRPRETQYF | TRBJ2-5 | TRBV15 | 15